What follows are 26 T cell receptor beta chains derived from one specimen sequenced in a study of blood T cells in healthy people across ages. The use of a sample-barcoded 5' primer and a J-beta primer mix characterized a second PCR of about 7 to 12 cycles. TCRdb independently ran MiXCR on the 5' RACE reads; one entry per CDR3 protein. The sample lists 2 million or so distinct CDR3 sequences, about 50% occurring once. The sample comprised blood. All receptors come from a middle-aged woman in good health.

The chain combines TRBV28 with TRBJ2-3; 7 nucleotides match TRBD1. The CDR3 extends over 17 amino acids. Germline CDR1 is MDHEN and CDR2 is SYDVKM. With V trimmed by 8 bases and J by 0 bases, 14 bases remained unmatched. The chain's CDR3 is CASLTPWTGQSTDTQYF. CDR3 DNA sequence: TGTGCCAGCCTTACTCCCTGGACAGGCCAGAGCACAGATACGCAGTATTTT.

J is TRBJ2-5 and V is TRBV29-1, with 10 bases matching TRBD1. The last part of the DNA fits TRBJ2-7 better; the J call may be wrong. Germline V gene sequence: CDR1 SQVTM, CDR2 ANQGSEA. The CDR3 covers 14 residues. The CDR3 region is CSVREGQGYYEQYF. CDR3 DNA sequence: TGCAGCGTTCGAGAGGGACAGGGGTATTACGAGCAGTACTTC.

V is TRBV4-2 and J is TRBJ1-2; 7 bases align to TRBD1. Germline CDR1 and CDR2: LGHNA and YNFKEQ. V lost 9 bases to trimming and J lost 0 bases; unmatched junction nucleotides: 19. The CDR3 has 18 amino acids. The DNA of the CDR3 is TGTGCCAGAACCCTCGGGAGTCGAGGGGGCGGCCCTAACTATGGCTACACCTTC. Protein sequence: CARTLGSRGGGPNYGYTF.

The chain carries TRBV6-2 or TRBV6-3 and TRBJ2-5; 9 positions match TRBD2. Unmatched junction bases numbered 12, after V lost 6 bases and J lost 7 bases. The CDR3 has 15 amino acids. Germline CDR1 and CDR2: MNHEY and SVGEGT. This chain's CDR3 is CASRPALAGRVTQYF. The CDR3 coding sequence is TGTGCCAGCAGACCTGCGCTAGCGGGGAGGGTGACCCAGTACTTC.

This chain links TRBV5-1 with TRBJ1-4, with D unclear. Germline CDR1 reads SGHRS; CDR2 reads YFSETQ. This CDR3 is 15 amino acids long. V lost 4 bases and J 7 bases, leaving 17 bases between the germline ends. The CDR3 nucleotides read TGCGCCAGCAGCACGGACGCCTTGAGCGGTGAAAAACTGTTTTTT. Protein sequence: CASSTDALSGEKLFF.

Notes on this clonotype: An end of the junction does not agree with germline; a read error may underlie this. V is TRBV7-9 and J is TRBJ2-3; 7 bases line up with TRBD2. The CDR3 loop spans 15 amino acids. The germline gives CDR1 SEHNR, CDR2 FQNEAQ (reference sequence). The CDR3: CASTLTSASTDTQYF. CDR3 coding DNA: TGTGCCAGCACCTTAACTAGCGCCAGCACAGATACGCAGTATTTT.

V and J are TRBV10-3 and TRBJ2-3, with 10 bases lining up with TRBD1. Per germline, CDR1 ENHRY and CDR2 SYGVKD. J was trimmed by 7 bases and V by 2 bases; bases with no gene match: 3. The CDR3 covers 14 residues. CDR3 sequence: CAISEGTGAYTQYF. The DNA of the CDR3 is TGTGCCATCAGTGAGGGGACAGGGGCCTATACGCAGTATTTT.

This clonotype was observed a single time. The chain employs TRBV7-2 and TRBJ1-6; no reliable D call. The CDR3 is 14 amino acids. The V gene's germline CDR1 is SGHTA and CDR2 FQGNSA. V lost 4 bases, J lost 7 bases, and 11 bases lay in between. The CDR3 here is CASSSNTGNSPLHF. The CDR3 DNA follows: TGTGCCAGCAGCTCAAACACGGGGAATTCACCCCTCCACTTT.

CDR3 loop: CASSVAGQSYNEQFF. The CDR3 region has the DNA TGTGCCAGCAGCGTAGCGGGACAATCCTACAATGAGCAGTTCTTC. The rearrangement uses TRBV9 and TRBJ2-1; D might be TRBD1 (6 bases). The CDR3 runs to 15 residues. From germline, CDR1 is SGDLS and CDR2 YYNGEE. The V end was cut by 0 bases, the J end by 1 base, with 8 bases between.

V usage is TRBV20-1 and J usage is TRBJ2-7, with 8 bases fitting TRBD2. The CDR3 covers 13 residues. The junction had 6 bases not matched to a gene; V was cut back by 8 bases and J by 0 bases. CDR1 DFQATT and CDR2 SNEGSKA come from the germline V gene (reference sequence). CDR3 protein: CSKAGLGSYEQYF. In DNA form, the CDR3 reads TGCAGTAAAGCGGGACTAGGCTCCTACGAGCAGTACTTC.

The rearrangement uses TRBV20-1 and TRBJ2-5, with unresolved D. Germline lookup yields CDR1 DFQATT and CDR2 SNEGSKA (reference sequence). CDR3 length: 16 residues. V was clipped by 1 base and J by 4 bases, with 19 bases between them. CDR3 protein: CSARGFGSPKAETQYF. The CDR3 DNA reads TGCAGTGCTAGAGGTTTTGGCAGCCCCAAGGCAGAGACCCAGTACTTC.

The chain couples TRBV27 to TRBJ2-5, with a tentative D call TRBD2 (5 bases). Trimming removed 8 bases from V and 7 bases from J, with 17 bases in between. This CDR3 comprises 13 residues. Germline V gene data show CDR1 as MNHEY and CDR2 as SMNVEV (reference sequence). CDR3 protein: CASSGYLGGTQYF. CDR3 nucleotides: TGTGCCAGCTCGGGGTACCTCGGTGGGACCCAGTACTTC.

V is TRBV24-1 and J is TRBJ2-3; possibly TRBD1 for D (6 bases). Germline values: CDR1 KGHDR, CDR2 SFDVKD. There are 16 residues in the CDR3. Trimming shortened V by 0 bases and J by 2 bases, and 11 bases separated the two germline ends. CDR3 loop: CATSDLRGHSTDTQYF. The CDR3 DNA is TGTGCCACCAGTGATTTGAGGGGACATTCCACAGATACGCAGTATTTT.

This clonotype was found once. The genes are TRBV5-1 and TRBJ2-3, with D uncertain. V gave up 4 bases and J gave up 6 bases, with 15 bases separating them. The CDR3 length is 14 residues. Germline loops: CDR1 SGHRS, CDR2 YFSETQ. CDR3 bases: TGCGCCAGCAGCGTGGCCTCCAGCGCGGATACGCAGTATTTT. As protein: CASSVASSADTQYF.

The rearrangement joins TRBV2 to TRBJ2-3; 9 bases align to TRBD2. The CDR3 runs to 15 residues. V was clipped by 10 bases and J by 5 bases; unmatched bases: 13. The germline CDR1 and CDR2 sequences are SNHLY and FYNNEI. CDR3 nucleotides: TGTGCCACCAGGGAGCGGGGGGTCCGGGGAGATACGCAGTATTTT. It codes for CATRERGVRGDTQYF.

The genes are TRBV20-1 and TRBJ1-2; TRBD1 matches 7 bases. Germline values: CDR1 DFQATT, CDR2 SNEGSKA (reference sequence). This CDR3 is built from 15 residues. V was clipped by 5 bases and J by 1 base; unmatched bases: 10. The CDR3 DNA reads TGCAGTGCTGCCGGGACAGCGGCGGGTAACTATGGCTACACCTTC. As protein: CSAAGTAAGNYGYTF.

The gene calls are TRBV2 and TRBJ2-5, with a weak D call TRBD1 (6 bases). CDR3 length: 15 residues. The V gene's germline CDR1 is SNHLY and CDR2 FYNNEI. Between the trimmed V and J ends, which lost 2 bases and 3 bases, there was a span of 13 bases. CDR3 amino acids: CASSERVQGEETQYF. CDR3 nucleotide sequence: TGTGCCAGCAGTGAACGGGTACAGGGAGAAGAGACCCAGTACTTC.

This rearrangement joins TRBV29-1 to TRBJ2-5; no firm D call. V lost 8 bases to trimming and J lost 1 base, with 14 bases between them. This CDR3 contains 13 residues. The germline V gene has CDR1 SQVTM and CDR2 ANQGSEA. The CDR3 protein is CSTPGGSQETQYF. The CDR3 nucleotides are TGCAGCACCCCCGGTGGCAGCCAAGAGACCCAGTACTTC.

Regarding this clonotype: The conserved final phenylalanine or tryptophan is absent from the CDR3, which likely points to a read error. The chain recombines TRBV6-5 with TRBJ1-2, with D possibly matching TRBD1 (5 bases). Germline CDR1 is MNHEY and CDR2 is SVGAGI. V lost 6 bases and J lost 4, with 12 bases in between. There are 13 residues in the CDR3. The CDR3 region has the DNA TGTGCCAGCAGGGTGGAGGGGTCCTATGGCTACACCTTA. Protein: CASRVEGSYGYTL.

In its sample, this clonotype was seen a few times. The gene calls are TRBV5-1 and TRBJ2-3, with a tentative D call TRBD2 (5 bases). The V and J ends lost 0 bases and 2 bases respectively, with 10 bases between them. Germline CDR1 reads SGHRS; CDR2 reads YFSETQ. The CDR3 sequence is 15 residues long. The CDR3 loop is CASSLGGSTTDTQYF. CDR3 DNA sequence: TGCGCCAGCAGCTTGGGCGGGTCGACCACAGATACGCAGTATTTT. Using reference TRBV5-1 and TRBJ2-3 for the parts outside the CDR3, the full variable domain is KAGVTQTPRYLIKTRGQQVTLSCSPISGHRSVSWYQQTPGQGLQFLFEYFSETQRNKGNFPGRFSGRQFSNSRSEMNVSTLELGDSALYLCASSLGGSTTDTQYFGPGTRLTVL.

The chain employs TRBV5-6 and TRBJ2-5; TRBD2 matches 15 bases. This CDR3 has 22 amino acids. Germline lookup yields CDR1 SGHDT and CDR2 YYEEEE. Trimming cost V 3 bases and J 2 bases; bases outside gene matches: 20. This chain's CDR3 is CASSSTRGLAGGKKQLQETQYF. The CDR3 bases are TGTGCCAGCAGCTCAACAAGGGGACTAGCGGGGGGCAAAAAACAATTACAAGAGACCCAGTACTTC. Full variable domain (missing parts from reference TRBV5-6 and TRBJ2-5): DAGVTQSPTHLIKTRGQQVTLRCSPKSGHDTVSWYQQALGQGPQFIFQYYEEEERQRGNFPDRFSGHQFPNYSSELNVNALLLGDSALYLCASSSTRGLAGGKKQLQETQYFGPGTRLLVL.

This sequence joins TRBV29-1 and TRBJ2-3; possibly TRBD1 for D (5 bases). The germline CDR1 and CDR2 sequences are SQVTM and ANQGSEA. Between the trimmed V and J ends, which lost 4 bases and 6 bases, there was a span of 8 bases. The CDR3 consists of 11 residues. The CDR3 loop is CSVAGLDTQYF. In nucleotides, the CDR3 is TGCAGCGTTGCAGGGTTGGATACGCAGTATTTT.

The rearrangement links TRBV24-1 to TRBJ2-1; TRBD2 matches at 8 bases. The junction had 11 bases not matched to a gene; V was cut back by 8 bases and J by 6 bases. The CDR3 loop spans 15 amino acids. Germline V gene sequence: CDR1 KGHDR, CDR2 SFDVKD. The CDR3 is CATTESGGFGNEQFF. For the CDR3, the DNA is TGTGCCACCACAGAATCGGGGGGGTTTGGCAATGAGCAGTTCTTC.

The rearrangement uses TRBV12-3 or TRBV12-4 and TRBJ1-6; TRBD1 is a possible D gene (5 bases). CDR3 length: 13 residues. The V end lost 7 bases, the J end lost 9 bases, and 13 bases lay between the germline ends. Written as DNA, the CDR3 is TGTGCCAGCACCCCGGACACGCCTTCACCCCTCCACTTT. The encoded protein is CASTPDTPSPLHF.

In its sample, this clonotype was seen a few times. The CDR3 nucleotides are TGTGCCAGCAGCCTTCCCGCCGGACAGGGAGCCGCTCTAGCCAAAAACATTCAGTACTTC. This encodes CASSLPAGQGAALAKNIQYF. The chain recombines TRBV7-9 with TRBJ2-4; TRBD1 agrees at 8 bases. V gave up 5 bases and J gave up 0 bases; unmatched junction bases: 18. This CDR3 comprises 20 residues. The germline gives CDR1 SEHNR, CDR2 FQNEAQ (reference sequence).

Only one count was recorded for this clonotype. The chain joins TRBV29-1 to TRBJ1-2; maybe TRBD1 (6 bases). There are 18 residues in the CDR3. V dropped 1 base and J dropped 0 bases, with 21 bases sitting between them. The germline gives CDR1 SQVTM, CDR2 ANQGSEA. In DNA form, the CDR3 reads TGCAGCGTTGAAGGTCAGGGGCAGGCAGAACAAGCTAACTATGGCTACACCTTC. This gives the protein CSVEGQGQAEQANYGYTF. The full variable domain, rest sourced from reference TRBV29-1 and TRBJ1-2, is SAVISQKPSRDICQRGTSLTIQCQVDSQVTMMFWYRQQPGQSLTLIATANQGSEATYESGFVIDKFPISRPNLTFSTLTVSNMSPEDSSIYLCSVEGQGQAEQANYGYTFGSGTRLTVV.